This entry lists 26 T cell receptor beta chains sequenced from one sample in a study of graft-versus-host responses after intestinal transplantation. Produced via immunoSEQ multiplex PCR; TCRdb's table is partial and in-frame only. The sample has fewer than 95,000 clones, 93% seen once. Their target antigens are unknown. The sample consisted of unstimulated CD8+ T cells sorted from spleen or lymph node cells, taken before intestinal transplant. The receptors were gathered from a human donor who received an intestinal transplant.

This chain links TRBV7-9 with TRBJ1-1, with D hard to call. The CDR3 extends over 14 amino acids. Trimming pared 1 base from V and 0 bases from J, leaving 6 bases between. Germline V gene sequence: CDR1 SEHNR, CDR2 FQNEAQ (reference sequence). For the CDR3, the DNA is TGTGCCAGCAGCTTAGGCGGTATGAACACTGAAGCTTTCTTT. This encodes CASSLGGMNTEAFF.

This chain connects TRBV4-1 to TRBJ1-1, with TRBD1 as a possible D gene (6 bases). Germline CDR1 and CDR2: MGHRA and YSYEKL. With 4 bases removed from V and 2 bases from J, the gap between germline ends came to 17 bases. The CDR3 is 16 residues long. CDR3 in DNA: TGCGCCAGCAGCCCGAGTGGCGACAGGCCTAACACTGAAGCTTTCTTT. This encodes CASSPSGDRPNTEAFF.

This clone was counted a single time. The chain joins TRBV7-9 to TRBJ1-2; D is undetermined. Looked up from germline, CDR1 is SEHNR and CDR2 is FQNEAQ (reference sequence). This CDR3 comprises 15 residues. Trimming removed 2 bases from V and 0 bases from J, with 10 bases in between. This chain's CDR3 is CASSLQDGTNYGYTF. The CDR3 DNA reads as TGTGCCAGCAGCTTACAGGACGGGACTAACTATGGCTACACCTTC.

The rearrangement joins TRBV9 to TRBJ2-3; the match to TRBD2 covers 11 bases. The V gene's germline CDR1 is SGDLS and CDR2 YYNGEE. This CDR3 has 15 amino acids. V trimming: 3 bases; J trimming: 2 bases; junction bases outside the gene matches: 2. CDR3 coding DNA: TGTGCCAGCAGCGAGGGACTAGCGGTCACAGATACGCAGTATTTT. It translates to CASSEGLAVTDTQYF.

V and J are TRBV19 and TRBJ1-1; perhaps TRBD1 as D (5 bases). Germline CDR1 LNHDA, CDR2 SQIVND (reference sequence). The V end was cut by 8 bases, the J end by 1 base, with 17 bases between. This CDR3 is 15 amino acids long. CDR3 loop: CASHSGPIPNTEAFF. For the CDR3, the DNA is TGTGCCAGTCATTCAGGGCCCATCCCGAACACTGAAGCTTTCTTT.

The chain has TRBV27 and TRBJ2-3, with D possibly being TRBD2 (6 bases). CDR3 length equals 15 residues. The V and J ends lost 4 bases and 2 bases respectively, with 13 bases between them. The V gene's germline CDR1 is MNHEY and CDR2 SMNVEV (reference sequence). CDR3 nucleotide sequence: TGTGCCAGCAGTTCCCAACTAGCCACCACAGATACGCAGTATTTT. It is translated as CASSSQLATTDTQYF.

The chain combines TRBV5-4 with TRBJ2-7, with a weak D call TRBD1 (6 bases). The CDR3 loop spans 12 amino acids. V was clipped by 5 bases and J by 4 bases, with 10 bases between them. Germline V CDR1 and CDR2: SGHNT, YYREEE (reference sequence). The CDR3 protein is CASSKDSYEQYF. As DNA, the CDR3 is TGTGCCAGCAGTAAGGACAGTTACGAGCAGTACTTC.

The J gene is TRBJ1-1, the V gene TRBV27; D remains unclear. CDR1 MNHEY and CDR2 SMNVEV come from the germline V gene (reference sequence). CDR3 length: 14 amino acids. V dropped 6 bases and J dropped 6 bases, with 17 bases sitting between them. The CDR3 DNA is TGTGCCAGCAGACCGGGATCCCTTGGCGCTGAAGCTTTCTTT. Protein product: CASRPGSLGAEAFF.

The chain combines TRBV11-2 with TRBJ2-2, with D possibly being TRBD1 (6 bases). The germline V gene encodes CDR1 SGHAT and CDR2 FQNNGV. The CDR3 spans 16 residues. The V end lost 5 bases, the J end lost 6 bases, and 19 bases lay between the germline ends. CDR3 in amino acids: CASSTTGFRVPGELFF. As DNA, the CDR3 is TGTGCCAGCAGCACAACAGGGTTCCGTGTTCCCGGGGAGCTGTTTTTT.

The V and J genes are TRBV4-3 and TRBJ1-1; maybe TRBD1 (5 bases). This CDR3 spans 16 amino acids. V gave up 1 base and J gave up 0 bases, with 12 bases separating them. In germline, CDR1 is LGHNA, CDR2 YSLEER. The CDR3 here is CASSQVPGELNTEAFF. DNA for the CDR3: TGCGCCAGCAGCCAAGTTCCGGGGGAGTTGAACACTGAAGCTTTCTTT.

The chain links TRBV6-1 to TRBJ2-1, with a possible D match to TRBD2 (5 bases). The germline V gene encodes CDR1 MNHNS and CDR2 SASEGT. Trimming took off 1 base at V and 2 bases at J, with 9 bases between the two ends. The CDR3 contains 15 residues. The CDR3 loop reads CASSEEGRTYNEQFF. The CDR3 DNA reads TGTGCCAGCAGTGAAGAAGGGAGAACCTACAATGAGCAGTTCTTC.

The rearrangement uses TRBV27 and TRBJ2-7; 7 nucleotides line up with TRBD1. Germline CDR1 and CDR2: MNHEY and SMNVEV (reference sequence). After removal of 2 bases from V and 3 bases from J, the junction contained 7 bases not matched to a gene. The CDR3 is made up of 15 amino acids. CDR3 coding DNA: TGTGCCAGCAGTTTAAAGACAGGGCAAGGCTACGAGCAGTACTTC. It codes for CASSLKTGQGYEQYF.

The rearrangement joins TRBV4-3 to TRBJ2-3; 8 bases fit TRBD2. Germline CDR1 LGHNA, CDR2 YSLEER. The J segment lost 1 base and the V segment lost 0 bases, leaving 6 bases of the junction unmatched. The length of the CDR3 is 17 residues. CDR3 DNA sequence: TGCGCCAGCAGCCAAGATATAAGCGGGGGACGCACAGATACGCAGTATTTT. Residues: CASSQDISGGRTDTQYF.

A word on this clone: A read error may produce the germline difference seen at one junction end. V and J are TRBV4-3 and TRBJ1-2; tentatively, D is TRBD1 (5 bases). The CDR3 sequence is 13 residues long. CDR1 and CDR2 (germline): LGHNA, YSLEER. CDR3 amino acids: CASSQDSPGRRVF. In DNA form, the CDR3 reads TGCGCCAGCAGCCAAGATTCTCCAGGACGCAGGGTCTTC.

The CDR3 DNA sequence: TGTGCCAGCAGCAAGCGGATAGGAAACACCATATATTTT. Residues: CASSKRIGNTIYF. This chain links TRBV21-1 with TRBJ1-3. TRBV21-1 is a known pseudogene. The CDR3 covers 13 residues.

V and J are TRBV15 and TRBJ1-4; TRBD1 matches 9 bases. J was trimmed by 4 bases and V by 6 bases; bases with no gene match: 6. The CDR3 totals 15 residues. Germline V CDR1 and CDR2: LNHNV, YYDKDF (reference sequence). The CDR3 loop reads CATRETGGDNEKLFF. DNA for the CDR3: TGTGCCACCAGAGAGACAGGGGGGGATAATGAAAAACTGTTTTTT.

This chain connects TRBV5-6 to TRBJ2-3, with D perhaps matching TRBD2 (6 bases). V lost 4 bases, J lost 2 bases, and 17 bases lay in between. Per the germline V gene, CDR1 is SGHDT and CDR2 is YYEEEE. The CDR3 is 16 amino acids. The chain's CDR3 is CASSPPTGGATDTQYF. CDR3 bases: TGTGCCAGCAGCCCGCCGACTGGCGGGGCCACAGATACGCAGTATTTT.

The V call is TRBV4-3, the J call TRBJ1-1; D possibly corresponds to TRBD1 (5 bases). The CDR3 totals 14 residues. Trimming removed 0 bases at V and 4 bases at J, with 9 bases between. Germline V lookup: CDR1 LGHNA, CDR2 YSLEER. CDR3 sequence (DNA): TGCGCCAGCAGCCAAGAGACTCAGGGCACTGAAGCTTTCTTT. Its protein is CASSQETQGTEAFF.

The chain joins TRBV5-6 to TRBJ1-1; no reliable D call. V lost 0 bases and J 5 bases, leaving 11 bases between the germline ends. In germline, CDR1 is SGHDT, CDR2 YYEEEE. This CDR3 is 14 amino acids long. The CDR3 sequence: CASSLGTEGTEAFF. In nucleotides, the CDR3 is TGTGCCAGCAGCTTGGGGACGGAGGGTACTGAAGCTTTCTTT.

The rearrangement uses TRBV29-1 and TRBJ1-1; maybe TRBD1 (6 bases). The CDR3 runs to 12 residues. Germline loops: CDR1 SQVTM, CDR2 ANQGSEA. Trimming took 4 bases from V and 4 from J, leaving 10 bases between them. The CDR3 reads CSVVGAGTEAFF. Here the CDR3 DNA reads TGCAGCGTTGTGGGGGCGGGCACTGAAGCTTTCTTT. The variable domain in full, with the rest retrieved from reference TRBV29-1 and TRBJ1-1, is SAVISQKPSRDICQRGTSLTIQCQVDSQVTMMFWYRQQPGQSLTLIATANQGSEATYESGFVIDKFPISRPNLTFSTLTVSNMSPEDSSIYLCSVVGAGTEAFFGQGTRLTVV.

V is TRBV11-3 and J is TRBJ2-2; 7 nucleotides align to TRBD1. The CDR3 sequence is 15 residues long. The germline V gene encodes CDR1 SGHNT and CDR2 YENEEA. With 5 bases clipped from V and 4 bases from J, the junction kept 7 bases outside the gene matches. The DNA for the CDR3 is TGTGCCAGCAGCCTAAGGGACAGTTCCACCGGGGAGCTGTTTTTT. It is translated as CASSLRDSSTGELFF. Using reference TRBV11-3 and TRBJ2-2 for the parts outside the CDR3, the full variable domain is EAGVVQSPRYKIIEKKQPVAFWCNPISGHNTLYWYLQNLGQGPELLIRYENEEAVDDSQLPKDRFSAERLKGVDSTLKIQPAELGDSAVYLCASSLRDSSTGELFFGEGSRLTVL.

V and J are TRBV11-3 and TRBJ1-2; D is perhaps TRBD1 (6 bases). Germline assignment: CDR1 SGHNT and CDR2 YENEEA. This CDR3 is 14 amino acids long. V was clipped by 1 base and J by 6 bases, with 12 bases between them. The CDR3 DNA follows: TGTGCCAGCAGCTTAGCAGGGGCAGGGAATGGCTACACCTTC. This codes for CASSLAGAGNGYTF.

This chain's CDR3 is CASSYLRDSYGYTF. CDR3 in DNA: TGTGCCAGCAGTTACCTCCGGGACAGCTATGGCTACACCTTC. The chain recombines TRBV6-5 with TRBJ1-2, with 7 nucleotides matching TRBD1. Germline CDR1 reads MNHEY; CDR2 reads SVGAGI. J gave up 4 bases and V 2 bases, and 4 bases lay outside the gene matches. The CDR3 is made up of 14 amino acids.

This clone appeared once. The chain carries TRBV6-1 and TRBJ1-1; a possible D gene is TRBD1 (5 bases). This CDR3 has 16 residues. Germline V gene lookup returns CDR1 MNHNS and CDR2 SASEGT. Trimming cost V 0 bases and J 6 bases, with 17 bases left between them. The CDR3 here is CASSEAWQGSSSEAFF. As DNA, the CDR3 is TGTGCCAGCAGTGAAGCGTGGCAGGGTTCCTCCTCTGAAGCTTTCTTT.

This chain uses TRBV25-1 with TRBJ2-7, with D possibly TRBD2 on 6 matching bases. There are 13 residues in the CDR3. Germline loops: CDR1 MGHDK, CDR2 SYGVNS. Trimming left V 7 bases short and J 0 bases short, with 10 bases between. CDR3 sequence (DNA): TGTGCCAGCACTACGGGAGACTCCTACGAGCAGTACTTC. As protein: CASTTGDSYEQYF.

The chain joins TRBV10-1 to TRBJ2-3; 11 nucleotides align to TRBD2. V dropped 0 bases and J dropped 2; count of bases not matched to a gene: 7. Germline lookup yields CDR1 WNHNN and CDR2 SYGVQD (reference sequence). The CDR3 extends over 18 amino acids. This chain's CDR3 is CASSESLLAGDITDTQYF. The DNA of the CDR3 is TGCGCCAGCAGTGAGTCGCTACTAGCGGGGGATATCACAGATACGCAGTATTTT.